Each of the 27 T cell receptor beta chains below was sequenced from the same sample in a study of blood T cell repertoires in COVID-19. TCRdb's copy holds only in-frame clones and misses some; the assay was immunoSEQ multiplex PCR. The sample lists some 120,000 clones, roughly three quarters occurring once. Input material: peripheral blood. Receptors originate from a man aged 80 or over with acute or convalescent COVID-19.

This chain uses TRBV11-2 with TRBJ1-2, with a weak D call TRBD1 (5 bases). CDR1 and CDR2 (germline): SGHAT, FQNNGV. Trimming removed 6 bases at V and 8 bases at J, with 31 bases between. The CDR3 sequence is 18 residues long. CDR3 coding DNA: TGTGCCAGCAGGCAATCGGGAGGCCGAGGGGTCGGGGATCGGGGCTACACCTTC. As protein: CASRQSGGRGVGDRGYTF.

This chain uses TRBV7-2 with TRBJ2-3, with D tentatively TRBD1 (6 bases). Germline V lookup: CDR1 SGHTA, CDR2 FQGNSA. The CDR3 covers 13 residues. V shed 3 bases and J shed 4 bases, with 8 bases lying between them. This CDR3 is CASSFRGPDTQYF. The CDR3 nucleotides are TGTGCCAGCAGCTTCAGGGGCCCAGATACGCAGTATTTT.

This clone occurred once. The chain combines TRBV30 with TRBJ1-1, with TRBD1 matching 9 bases. The J segment lost 7 bases and the V segment lost 7 bases, leaving 7 bases of the junction unmatched. Germline CDR1 and CDR2: GTSNPN and SVGIG (reference sequence). The CDR3 totals 12 residues. The CDR3 here is CASKTGGFEAFF. CDR3 DNA sequence: TGTGCCTCGAAGACAGGGGGTTTTGAAGCTTTCTTT. Based on the CDR3 plus reference TRBV30 and TRBJ1-1, the full variable domain is SQTIHQWPATLVQPVGSPLSLECTVEGTSNPNLYWYRQAAGRGLQLLFYSVGIGQISSEVPQNLSASRPQDRQFILSSKKLLLSDSGFYLCASKTGGFEAFFGQGTRLTVV.

The chain couples TRBV6-1 to TRBJ2-7, with TRBD2 as a possible D gene (6 bases). V was pared by 3 bases and J by 0 bases, with 12 bases between. From germline, CDR1 is MNHNS and CDR2 SASEGT. The CDR3 length is 15 residues. CDR3 DNA sequence: TGTGCCAGCAGTGAGGGCGGGACCTACTCCTACGAGCAGTACTTC. Protein product: CASSEGGTYSYEQYF.

The chain carries TRBV18 and TRBJ1-5, with 9 bases fitting TRBD1. The V segment lost 5 bases and the J segment 7 bases; nucleotides outside the gene matches: 9. This CDR3 has 15 residues. CDR1 KGHSH and CDR2 LQKENI come from the germline V gene. The CDR3 loop reads CASSEGQGSGQPQHF. CDR3 sequence (DNA): TGTGCCAGCTCAGAGGGACAGGGAAGTGGCCAGCCCCAGCATTTT.

J is TRBJ2-1 and V is TRBV10-3, with D possibly being TRBD1 (6 bases). Germline V lookup: CDR1 ENHRY, CDR2 SYGVKD. CDR3 length equals 19 residues. Trimming took 3 bases from V and 0 from J, leaving 21 bases between them. Here the CDR3 reads CAISDSIQQGDHSYNEQFF. As DNA, the CDR3 is TGTGCCATCAGTGACTCGATTCAACAGGGCGACCACTCCTACAATGAGCAGTTCTTC.

The V gene is TRBV6-2 or TRBV6-3, the J gene TRBJ1-6; possible D gene TRBD1, 5 bases. The CDR3 is 15 amino acids. V shed 2 bases and J shed 3 bases, with 8 bases lying between them. Germline CDR1 MNHEY, CDR2 SVGEGT. Written as DNA, the CDR3 is TGTGCCAGCAGTTACCCGGGGGGCTATAATTCACCCCTCCACTTT. Its protein is CASSYPGGYNSPLHF.

V and J are TRBV6-5 and TRBJ1-2; 7 bases line up with TRBD1. Trimming took 7 bases from V and 4 from J; bases not matched to a gene: 9. The V gene's germline CDR1 is MNHEY and CDR2 SVGAGI. CDR3 size: 14 residues. In DNA form, the CDR3 reads TGTGCCAGCATTCCGCCAGGGGGTGGCTATGGCTACACCTTC. It yields the protein CASIPPGGGYGYTF.

This rearrangement joins TRBV18 to TRBJ2-7; 8 bases match TRBD1. V gave up 6 bases and J gave up 5 bases; unmatched junction bases: 12. Germline CDR1 KGHSH, CDR2 LQKENI. This CDR3 spans 15 amino acids. The CDR3 region has the DNA TGTGCCAGCTCGAGGACCCAGGGGGCGTCGGACGAGCAGTACTTC. Translated: CASSRTQGASDEQYF.

The rearrangement uses TRBV2 and TRBJ2-1, with D maybe TRBD2 (6 bases). The length of the CDR3 is 16 residues. Trimming removed 7 bases at V and 3 bases at J, with 19 bases between. Germline loops: CDR1 SNHLY, CDR2 FYNNEI. CDR3 amino acids: CASNWGTSEYYNEQFF. In nucleotides, the CDR3 is TGTGCCAGCAACTGGGGGACTTCTGAGTACTACAATGAGCAGTTCTTC. The whole variable domain, filled in from reference TRBV2 and TRBJ2-1, reads EPEVTQTPSHQVTQMGQEVILRCVPISNHLYFYWYRQILGQKVEFLVSFYNNEISEKSEIFDDQFSVERPDGSNFTLKIRSTKLEDSAMYFCASNWGTSEYYNEQFFGPGTRLTVL.

This chain joins TRBV7-2 and TRBJ2-7; 8 bases are shared with TRBD1. Germline V gives CDR1 SGHTA, CDR2 FQGNSA. The CDR3 is made up of 14 amino acids. The trim removed 1 base at V and 2 bases at J, leaving 1 base unmatched. CDR3 amino acids: CASSLETGAYEQYF. The CDR3 nucleotides are TGTGCCAGCAGCTTAGAGACAGGGGCCTACGAGCAGTACTTC.

The V gene is TRBV5-1, the J gene TRBJ2-7; tentative D call: TRBD1 (6 bases). CDR3 length equals 17 residues. V dropped 0 bases and J dropped 4 bases, with 20 bases sitting between them. In germline, CDR1 is SGHRS, CDR2 YFSETQ. The CDR3 here is CASSLASARGAQYEQYF. CDR3 coding DNA: TGCGCCAGCAGCTTGGCCTCTGCCAGGGGCGCGCAGTACGAGCAGTACTTC.

CDR3 loop: CASSWDRVNEQFF. The CDR3, as DNA: TGCGCCAGCAGCTGGGACAGGGTCAATGAGCAGTTCTTC. The chain joins TRBV4-3 to TRBJ2-1; 9 nucleotides align to TRBD1. Germline-derived CDR1 and CDR2 are LGHNA and YSLEER. Unmatched junction bases numbered 2, after V lost 5 bases and J lost 6 bases. CDR3 length equals 13 residues.

The chain joins TRBV2 to TRBJ1-5; D not certain. Trimming left V 6 bases short and J 2 bases short, with 14 bases between. CDR3 length: 15 amino acids. The germline V gene encodes CDR1 SNHLY and CDR2 FYNNEI. The CDR3 sequence: CASRVEGGGNQPQHF. In DNA form, the CDR3 reads TGTGCCAGCAGGGTAGAGGGTGGTGGCAATCAGCCCCAGCATTTT.

This clone appeared once. The chain is built from TRBV9 and TRBJ2-5, with 9 bases that match TRBD2. Trimming cost V 0 bases and J 4 bases; bases outside gene matches: 1. Per the germline V gene, CDR1 is SGDLS and CDR2 is YYNGEE. CDR3 size: 14 residues. The CDR3 is CASSVGSGGETQYF. CDR3 nucleotide sequence: TGTGCCAGCAGCGTAGGTAGCGGGGGAGAGACCCAGTACTTC.

The chain is built from TRBV10-3 and TRBJ2-3; TRBD1 matches at 9 bases. CDR1 and CDR2 (germline): ENHRY, SYGVKD. This CDR3 region has 15 residues. J lost 0 bases, V lost 6 bases, and 4 bases had no gene match. CDR3 sequence reads: CAIRGTGISTDTQYF. Here the CDR3 DNA reads TGTGCCATCAGAGGGACAGGGATCAGCACAGATACGCAGTATTTT.

The chain is built from TRBV15 and TRBJ1-6, with a weak D call TRBD1 (6 bases). The V gene lost 3 bases and the J gene lost 6 bases, with 12 bases spanning the gap. Germline CDR1 reads LNHNV; CDR2 reads YYDKDF (reference sequence). CDR3 length: 15 amino acids. CDR3 nucleotides: TGTGCCACCAGCAGCGGACAGCTTAGTAATTCACCCCTCCACTTT. It encodes CATSSGQLSNSPLHF. The whole variable domain, remainder taken from reference TRBV15 and TRBJ1-6, is DAMVIQNPRYQVTQFGKPVTLSCSQTLNHNVMYWYQQKSSQAPKLLFHYYDKDFNNEADTPDNFQSRRPNTSFCFLDIRSPGLGDTAMYLCATSSGQLSNSPLHFGNGTRLTVT.

V gene TRBV6-5 combines with J gene TRBJ2-1, with a tentative D call TRBD2 (6 bases). V lost 6 bases and J 3 bases, leaving 15 bases between the germline ends. In germline, CDR1 is MNHEY, CDR2 SVGAGI. The CDR3 length is 15 residues. The CDR3 protein is CASRRDPQIYNEQFF. Written as DNA, the CDR3 is TGTGCCAGCAGGCGGGACCCCCAGATCTACAATGAGCAGTTCTTC.

The rearrangement links TRBV2 to TRBJ2-4; perhaps TRBD1 as D (6 bases). V was clipped by 2 bases and J by 6 bases, with 14 bases between them. Germline V gene sequence: CDR1 SNHLY, CDR2 FYNNEI. The CDR3 spans 15 residues. CDR3 coding DNA: TGTGCCAGCAGTGAAAAAACTGTCAGGGGAAACATTCAGTACTTC. Its protein product is CASSEKTVRGNIQYF.

This clone was seen a single time. The rearrangement links TRBV28 to TRBJ1-5, with 8 bases lining up with TRBD1. This CDR3 comprises 15 residues. With 6 bases clipped from V and 2 bases from J, the junction kept 6 bases outside the gene matches. Germline CDR1 reads MDHEN; CDR2 reads SYDVKM. In nucleotides, the CDR3 is TGTGCCAGCAGGGTTCCGGGACAGGGCAATCAGCCCCAGCATTTT. Its translation: CASRVPGQGNQPQHF.

This rearrangement joins TRBV12-3 or TRBV12-4 to TRBJ1-3, with 8 bases lining up with TRBD1. This CDR3 has 13 residues. V shed 5 bases, J shed 7 bases, and the junction held 4 bases outside the gene matches. CDR3 amino acids: CASSTGQGNTIYF. The CDR3, as DNA: TGTGCCAGCAGTACCGGACAGGGCAACACCATATATTTT.

V usage is TRBV10-3 and J usage is TRBJ1-2; D possibly corresponds to TRBD1 (6 bases). The CDR3 runs 18 residues. Per the germline V gene, CDR1 is ENHRY and CDR2 is SYGVKD. The ends were cut back, 3 bases at V and 4 bases at J, with 24 bases in the middle. The CDR3 is CAISESPIGDRTGYGYTF. As DNA, the CDR3 is TGTGCCATCAGTGAATCCCCGATTGGAGACAGGACGGGCTATGGCTACACCTTC.

This chain links TRBV9 with TRBJ1-1; possible D gene TRBD1, 6 bases. The CDR3 extends over 18 amino acids. Trimming cost V 1 base and J 0 bases, with 19 bases left between them. Germline CDR1 SGDLS, CDR2 YYNGEE. The CDR3 DNA follows: TGTGCCAGCAGCGTAATAAACAGGGATCCCTTTATGAACACTGAAGCTTTCTTT. Protein: CASSVINRDPFMNTEAFF.

In this sample, this clone turned up once. V usage is TRBV6-5 and J usage is TRBJ1-5; D possibly corresponds to TRBD1 (5 bases). Germline CDR1 reads MNHEY; CDR2 reads SVGAGI. This CDR3 region has 15 residues. Trimming took off 0 bases at V and 6 bases at J, with 12 bases between the two ends. This CDR3 reads CASSYSGQGGQPQHF. CDR3 bases: TGTGCCAGCAGTTACTCAGGGCAGGGCGGTCAGCCCCAGCATTTT.

The rearrangement links TRBV11-2 to TRBJ2-7; D is uncertain. CDR1 is SGHAT and CDR2 is FQNNGV in the germline V gene. The CDR3 consists of 11 residues. V dropped 4 bases and J dropped 4 bases, with 5 bases sitting between them. CDR3 in DNA: TGTGCCAGCAGCTCCAAATACGAGCAGTACTTC. As protein: CASSSKYEQYF.

The rearrangement joins TRBV11-2 to TRBJ2-7, with TRBD2 matching over 7 bases. The CDR3 runs to 18 residues. Germline assignment: CDR1 SGHAT and CDR2 FQNNGV. J lost 0 bases, V lost 1 base, and 12 bases had no gene match. CDR3 DNA sequence: TGTGCCAGCAGCTTAGTGGGAGATGAGCGGGGACCCTCCTACGAGCAGTACTTC. Residues: CASSLVGDERGPSYEQYF.

The J gene is TRBJ1-1, the V gene TRBV2, with D possibly TRBD1 on 5 matching bases. The CDR3 spans 14 residues. Trimming pared 10 bases from V and 4 bases from J, leaving 19 bases between. Germline assignment: CDR1 SNHLY and CDR2 FYNNEI. The CDR3 protein is CATIPQGRSTEAFF. The DNA of the CDR3 is TGTGCCACCATACCTCAGGGTAGGAGCACTGAAGCTTTCTTT. Using reference TRBV2 and TRBJ1-1 for the parts outside the CDR3, the full variable domain is EPEVTQTPSHQVTQMGQEVILRCVPISNHLYFYWYRQILGQKVEFLVSFYNNEISEKSEIFDDQFSVERPDGSNFTLKIRSTKLEDSAMYFCATIPQGRSTEAFFGQGTRLTVV.